Following are 25 T cell receptor beta chains from one sample sequenced in a study of T cells in Graves' hyperthyroidism and ophthalmopathy. The CDR3 regions of TCR beta were amplified from RNA transcripts. The TCR CDR3 first-round RT-PCR relied on the HTBI primer set. TCRdb analysed the multiplex PCR reads with MiXCR anew, one entry per CDR3 protein. Among around 540,000 distinct CDR3 sequences listed, 15% to 20% were seen once. The sample consisted of blood. These receptors were collected from a young woman with Graves' ophthalmopathy.

The sample holds many counts of this clonotype. This sequence joins TRBV7-2 and TRBJ2-1; 8 bases line up with TRBD1. This CDR3 is built from 15 residues. Germline CDR1 and CDR2: SGHTA and FQGNSA. V dropped 5 bases and J dropped 1; count of bases not matched to a gene: 4. This CDR3 is CASSARQGSYNEQFF. The CDR3 coding sequence is TGTGCCAGCAGCGCCCGACAGGGGTCCTACAATGAGCAGTTCTTC.

In this sample, this clonotype turned up a few times. The V call is TRBV7-6, the J call TRBJ1-2; TRBD1 agrees at 7 bases. Germline CDR1 is SGHVS and CDR2 is FNYEAQ. The CDR3 length is 17 residues. The ends lost 0 bases at V and 4 bases at J; junction bases unmatched: 11. The CDR3 nucleotides read TGTGCCAGCAGCTTAGCAAGCGACAGGGTTAGGTGCTATGGCTACACCTTC. Translated, it gives CASSLASDRVRCYGYTF.

The chain carries TRBV19 and TRBJ2-2; tentatively, D is TRBD2 (6 bases). CDR1 is LNHDA, CDR2 SQIVND, per germline (reference sequence). The CDR3 totals 13 residues. With 10 bases removed from V and 2 bases from J, the gap between germline ends came to 11 bases. The CDR3 nucleotides are TGTGCCACGCGGGACGTAAACACCGGGGAGCTGTTTTTT. Amino acids: CATRDVNTGELFF.

This clonotype was seen only a few times. V is TRBV15 and J is TRBJ2-5; D is unclear. The CDR3 is made up of 12 amino acids. Germline values: CDR1 LNHNV, CDR2 YYDKDF (reference sequence). Trimming pared 5 bases from V and 5 bases from J, leaving 9 bases between. CDR3 nucleotide sequence: TGTGCCACCAGCGCCCACTGGGAGACCCAGTACTTC. As protein: CATSAHWETQYF.

The chain joins TRBV3-1 to TRBJ1-4; 7 bases map to TRBD1. The V and J ends lost 4 bases and 7 bases, in that order; junction bases with no gene match: 6. CDR3 length equals 14 residues. Per the germline V gene, CDR1 is LGHDT and CDR2 is YNNKEL (reference sequence). Written as DNA, the CDR3 is TGTGCCAGCAGCCTGGCCCCAGGGGGTGAAAAACTGTTTTTT. This codes for CASSLAPGGEKLFF.

This clonotype was seen ten or more times. This sequence joins TRBV15 and TRBJ1-2; D is perhaps TRBD1 (5 bases). The V and J ends lost 0 bases and 2 bases respectively, with 10 bases between them. The CDR3 length is 15 residues. CDR1 and CDR2 (germline): LNHNV, YYDKDF (reference sequence). The CDR3 DNA is TGTGCCACCAGCAGAGATCATAAGGGGAACTATGGCTACACCTTC. Protein product: CATSRDHKGNYGYTF.

This clonotype was seen once. This sequence joins TRBV7-2 and TRBJ2-3; 8 bases fit TRBD1. The CDR3 consists of 18 residues. V dropped 5 bases and J dropped 1; count of bases not matched to a gene: 14. In germline, CDR1 is SGHTA, CDR2 FQGNSA. The CDR3 DNA reads TGTGCCAGCAGCCAAGACGAGGGATTGACAGGGGGCACAGATACGCAGTATTTT. Protein product: CASSQDEGLTGGTDTQYF.

This clonotype has just a few counts. This chain links TRBV10-3 with TRBJ1-5, with D hard to call. The ends were cut back, 0 bases at V and 7 bases at J, with 4 bases in the middle. The germline gives CDR1 ENHRY, CDR2 SYGVKD. The CDR3 is 12 amino acids. CDR3 sequence: CAISESNQPQHF. DNA for the CDR3: TGTGCCATCAGTGAGTCTAACCAGCCCCAGCATTTT.

The chain has TRBV28 and TRBJ1-1, with D possibly matching TRBD1 (6 bases). This CDR3 contains 16 residues. V was trimmed by 5 bases and J by 8 bases, leaving 24 bases between them. Germline values: CDR1 MDHEN, CDR2 SYDVKM. The CDR3 nucleotides read TGTGCCAGCAGTCTTAGAAAGGATCTTTTCGACAGGGAAGCTTTCTTT. Amino acid sequence: CASSLRKDLFDREAFF. Full variable domain (rest looked up from reference TRBV28 and TRBJ1-1): DVKVTQSSRYLVKRTGEKVFLECVQDMDHENMFWYRQDPGLGLRLIYFSYDVKMKEKGDIPEGYSVSREKKERFSLILESASTNQTSMYLCASSLRKDLFDREAFFGQGTRLTVV.

This clonotype has a single count. V gene TRBV9 combines with J gene TRBJ2-3; 10 bases align to TRBD2. The trim removed 0 bases at V and 1 base at J, leaving 8 bases unmatched. The CDR3 has 18 residues. Germline CDR1 reads SGDLS; CDR2 reads YYNGEE. Here the CDR3 reads CASSVAPQLAGRTDTQYF. The CDR3 DNA reads TGTGCCAGCAGCGTAGCTCCCCAACTAGCGGGACGCACAGATACGCAGTATTTT.

This clonotype was observed a handful of times. The rearrangement joins TRBV4-2 to TRBJ1-1; D unclear. V gave up 0 bases and J gave up 4 bases, with 15 bases separating them. Germline CDR1 and CDR2: LGHNA and YNFKEQ. This CDR3 contains 16 residues. The CDR3 DNA follows: TGTGCCAGCAGCCAAGATCTTCGGAGATTGGGCACTGAAGCTTTCTTT. This gives the protein CASSQDLRRLGTEAFF.

This clonotype has a count of ten or more. The chain carries TRBV2 and TRBJ2-5; D possibly uses TRBD1 or TRBD2 (6 bases each). The CDR3 is made up of 14 amino acids. V shed 3 bases and J shed 5 bases, with 13 bases lying between them. The germline gives CDR1 SNHLY, CDR2 FYNNEI. The CDR3 sequence is CASSENTGRETQYF. The CDR3 region has the DNA TGTGCCAGCAGTGAGAATACAGGGAGGGAGACCCAGTACTTC.

This clonotype appeared many times. This chain uses TRBV12-3 or TRBV12-4 with TRBJ2-3; D call uncertain. V dropped 6 bases and J dropped 6 bases, with 13 bases sitting between them. This CDR3 is built from 13 residues. The CDR3 sequence is CASSFLVSDTQYF. The CDR3 coding sequence is TGTGCCAGCAGCTTCCTAGTATCGGATACGCAGTATTTT.

The rearrangement uses TRBV7-8 and TRBJ2-2; no clear D gene. CDR1 is SGHVS and CDR2 is FQNEAQ in the germline V gene. Trimming left V 5 bases short and J 1 base short, with 14 bases between. This CDR3 comprises 16 residues. Here the CDR3 DNA reads TGTGCCAGCAGCCCCGTGGACGGGCTGAACACCGGGGAGCTGTTTTTT. Protein product: CASSPVDGLNTGELFF.

In its sample, this clonotype was seen a few times. J is TRBJ2-7 and V is TRBV9; possibly TRBD2 for D (5 bases). This CDR3 has 15 amino acids. Per germline, CDR1 SGDLS and CDR2 YYNGEE. V was shortened by 4 bases and J by 7 bases, with 21 bases between the two germline ends. The chain's CDR3 is CASSPEASSFREQYF. CDR3 DNA sequence: TGTGCCAGCAGCCCAGAGGCTAGCTCGTTTAGGGAGCAGTACTTC.

The V and J genes are TRBV20-1 and TRBJ1-1; TRBD1 might be the D (5 bases). The V end lost 0 bases, the J end lost 4 bases, and 12 bases lay between the germline ends. Germline CDR1 and CDR2: DFQATT and SNEGSKA (reference sequence). The CDR3 contains 14 residues. The CDR3 nucleotides read TGCAGTGCTAGAGACTCAGGGCGGGTCACTGAAGCTTTCTTT. This translates into CSARDSGRVTEAFF.

This clonotype was picked up many times. The chain employs TRBV12-3 or TRBV12-4 and TRBJ2-1; the match to TRBD2 covers 11 bases. The CDR3 covers 16 residues. J was trimmed by 0 bases and V by 5 bases; bases with no gene match: 3. The CDR3 bases are TGTGCCAGCAGTCCCCTAGCGGGAGGCTCCTACAATGAGCAGTTCTTC. The encoded protein is CASSPLAGGSYNEQFF.

This clonotype was detected many times. V is TRBV29-1 and J is TRBJ1-2; D is possibly TRBD1 (6 bases). The V end lost 3 bases, the J end lost 4 bases, and 9 bases lay between the germline ends. Germline V lookup: CDR1 SQVTM, CDR2 ANQGSEA. The CDR3 length is 12 residues. The CDR3 region has the DNA TGCAGCGTTGATGGAGGGGGCTATGGCTACACCTTC. This sequence encodes CSVDGGGYGYTF.

Ten or more counts support this clonotype. The J gene is TRBJ2-7, the V gene TRBV6-5; D is possibly TRBD1 (6 bases). CDR1 is MNHEY, CDR2 SVGAGI, per germline. The CDR3 totals 15 residues. Deletions cut 0 bases from V and 4 bases from J, with 13 bases between. The CDR3 sequence: CASSYSNRVEYEQYF. CDR3 nucleotides: TGTGCCAGCAGTTACTCGAACAGGGTGGAGTACGAGCAGTACTTC.

This chain uses TRBV7-2 with TRBJ2-1; 7 bases line up with TRBD2. Looked up from germline, CDR1 is SGHTA and CDR2 is FQGNSA. V lost 2 bases and J lost 12; bases outside the gene matches: 4. The length of the CDR3 is 12 residues. DNA of the CDR3: TGTGCCAGCAGCTTATTGCGGGAGTGGCAGTTCTTC. This codes for CASSLLREWQFF.

J is TRBJ2-2 and V is TRBV11-2; 8 bases are a match to TRBD2. This CDR3 is built from 16 residues. Germline trimming cut 2 bases from V and 4 bases from J; bases unmatched to any gene: 6. Germline V gene sequence: CDR1 SGHAT, CDR2 FQNNGV. In DNA form, the CDR3 reads TGTGCCAGCAGCTTATTAGGGCTAGCGGGCACCGGGGAGCTGTTTTTT. Protein: CASSLLGLAGTGELFF.

This clonotype was detected many times. V and J are TRBV28 and TRBJ1-4, with D possibly matching TRBD1 (6 bases). Germline CDR1 reads MDHEN; CDR2 reads SYDVKM. The CDR3 has 15 amino acids. Trimming removed 8 bases from V and 0 bases from J, with 13 bases in between. In nucleotides, the CDR3 is TGTGCCAGCTCCGGACAGAGTGCAACTAATGAAAAACTGTTTTTT. Its protein is CASSGQSATNEKLFF.

This chain's CDR3 is CASSLQGNNYEQYF. CDR3 DNA: TGCGCCAGCAGCTTGCAGGGAAATAACTACGAGCAGTACTTC. The chain combines TRBV5-1 with TRBJ2-7; tentative D call: TRBD1 (5 bases). The CDR3 spans 14 residues. Germline CDR1 SGHRS, CDR2 YFSETQ. Trimming removed 1 base from V and 3 bases from J, with 11 bases in between.

This clonotype has only a few counts. The chain carries TRBV5-1 and TRBJ2-5; D unclear. The CDR3 runs to 16 residues. Trimming pared 1 base from V and 3 bases from J, leaving 16 bases between. CDR1 is SGHRS, CDR2 YFSETQ, per germline. CDR3 loop: CASSLSATTTKETQYF. The CDR3 DNA sequence: TGCGCCAGCAGCTTGTCGGCAACTACAACTAAAGAGACCCAGTACTTC.

The chain combines TRBV5-1 with TRBJ2-6, with a possible D match to TRBD2 (5 bases). CDR1 and CDR2 (germline): SGHRS, YFSETQ. This CDR3 comprises 15 residues. Trimming pared 7 bases from V and 0 bases from J, leaving 11 bases between. For the CDR3, the DNA is TGCGCCAGCTTCAGCGGTCACTCTGGGGCCAACGTCCTGACTTTC. Residues: CASFSGHSGANVLTF.